A single sample is the source of the 27 T cell receptor beta chains below, sequenced in a study of blood T cell repertoires in COVID-19. Libraries were prepared by immunoSEQ multiplex PCR; TCRdb keeps only in-frame clonotypes and omits some of them. The sample includes roughly 150,000 clones, about 91% seen only once; the top ten take 25% to 35%. Specimen: peripheral blood. The receptors here all came from a human donor in a cohort sampled during active COVID-19.

There are a few counts of this clone. The genes are TRBV19 and TRBJ2-7; the match to TRBD1 covers 7 bases. From germline, CDR1 is LNHDA and CDR2 SQIVND (reference sequence). This CDR3 is 13 amino acids long. Trimming at V came to 6 bases and at J to 0 bases, leaving 2 bases not matched to a gene. The CDR3: CASRRQGSYEQYF. CDR3 sequence (DNA): TGTGCCAGTAGGAGACAGGGCTCCTACGAGCAGTACTTC. Complete variable domain (other parts from reference TRBV19 and TRBJ2-7): DGGITQSPKYLFRKEGQNVTLSCEQNLNHDAMYWYRQDPGQGLRLIYYSQIVNDFQKGDIAEGYSVSREKKESFPLTVTSAQKNPTAFYLCASRRQGSYEQYFGPGTRLTVT.

This clone was counted a few times. The chain couples TRBV4-1 to TRBJ2-1; 7 bases agree with TRBD2. J lost 6 bases, V lost 0 bases, and 5 bases had no gene match. Germline loops: CDR1 MGHRA, CDR2 YSYEKL. This CDR3 has 15 residues. This CDR3 reads CASSQEGGNGNEQFF. In nucleotides, the CDR3 is TGCGCCAGCAGCCAAGAGGGGGGGAATGGCAATGAGCAGTTCTTC.

This clone was found once. This rearrangement joins TRBV19 to TRBJ2-5; D is possibly TRBD1 (7 bases). The CDR3 spans 18 residues. In germline, CDR1 is LNHDA, CDR2 SQIVND (reference sequence). Deletions cut 1 base from V and 4 bases from J, with 22 bases between. The CDR3 protein is CASSIGISGGISVETQYF. CDR3 bases: TGTGCCAGTAGTATAGGGATATCAGGGGGGATCTCCGTAGAGACCCAGTACTTC.

In this sample, this clone turned up a few times. The CDR3 DNA sequence: TGTGCCAGCAGTTACCCTAGGGACAGAACCTACGAGCAGTACTTC. Encoded protein: CASSYPRDRTYEQYF. The gene calls are TRBV6-6 and TRBJ2-7, with 7 bases identical to TRBD1. Germline CDR1 is MNHNY and CDR2 is SVGAGI (reference sequence). CDR3 length: 15 amino acids. The ends lost 2 bases at V and 2 bases at J; junction bases unmatched: 6.

The genes are TRBV5-4 and TRBJ1-1, with 7 bases that match TRBD1. Losses at the gene ends were 8 bases for V and 0 bases for J; bases not matched to a gene: 7. This CDR3 is built from 14 residues. Germline V gene sequence: CDR1 SGHNT, CDR2 YYREEE (reference sequence). The CDR3: CASSRGQMNTEAFF. The DNA for the CDR3 is TGTGCCAGTTCACGGGGACAGATGAACACTGAAGCTTTCTTT. Looking up the rest from reference TRBV5-4 and TRBJ1-1 gives the full variable domain: ETGVTQSPTHLIKTRGQQVTLRCSSQSGHNTVSWYQQALGQGPQFIFQYYREEENGRGNFPPRFSGLQFPNYSSELNVNALELDDSALYLCASSRGQMNTEAFFGQGTRLTVV.

This chain links TRBV15 with TRBJ1-6; D ambiguous. Trimming stripped 3 bases from V and 4 bases from J, with 16 bases between. Looked up from germline, CDR1 is LNHNV and CDR2 is YYDKDF (reference sequence). This CDR3 has 17 residues. CDR3 in amino acids: CATSRVRVISYNSPLHF. The CDR3 DNA reads TGTGCCACCAGCAGGGTGCGGGTCATCTCATATAATTCACCCCTCCACTTT.

The CDR3 protein is CASSVDRRGGETQYF. The CDR3 region has the DNA TGTGCCAGCAGCGTAGACCGAAGGGGCGGTGAGACCCAGTACTTC. The chain is built from TRBV9 and TRBJ2-5; the D gene is possibly TRBD1 (5 bases). V was trimmed by 0 bases and J by 5 bases, leaving 14 bases between them. The CDR3 is 15 residues long. CDR1 and CDR2 (germline): SGDLS, YYNGEE.

This clone has more than one count but fewer than ten. V gene TRBV7-6 combines with J gene TRBJ1-2; D is uncertain. Germline values: CDR1 SGHVS, CDR2 FNYEAQ. This CDR3 comprises 15 residues. V gave up 1 base and J gave up 7 bases, with 16 bases separating them. As DNA, the CDR3 is TGTGCCAGCAGCTTAGATATCGGTGGAGGTGGTGGCTACACCTTC. Translating gives CASSLDIGGGGGYTF.

This clone was seen at least ten times. The CDR3 reads CASSVGLADLTDTQYF. DNA of the CDR3: TGTGCCAGCAGCGTGGGACTAGCGGATCTCACAGATACGCAGTATTTT. V gene TRBV4-2 combines with J gene TRBJ2-3, with 11 bases aligning to TRBD2. The germline gives CDR1 LGHNA, CDR2 YNFKEQ. The ends lost 5 bases at V and 2 bases at J; junction bases unmatched: 6. This CDR3 region has 16 residues.

This clone was counted a few times. The chain combines TRBV2 with TRBJ2-3; D possibly corresponds to TRBD1 (7 bases). The V gene lost 8 bases and the J gene lost 2 bases, with 23 bases spanning the gap. Looked up from germline, CDR1 is SNHLY and CDR2 is FYNNEI. There are 17 residues in the CDR3. This chain's CDR3 is CASGPAGQQIYTDTQYF. The CDR3 DNA sequence: TGTGCCAGCGGTCCCGCGGGACAGCAGATCTACACAGATACGCAGTATTTT.

This clone was recorded only once. This chain uses TRBV7-9 with TRBJ2-2; D is uncertain. Trimming left V 5 bases short and J 3 bases short, with 7 bases between. The CDR3 sequence is 13 residues long. Looked up from germline, CDR1 is SEHNR and CDR2 is FQNEAQ (reference sequence). The CDR3 DNA is TGTGCCAGCAGCCCCCGGGACACCGGGGAGCTGTTTTTT. Translated, it gives CASSPRDTGELFF.

The rearrangement links TRBV4-3 to TRBJ1-1; D might be TRBD1 (5 bases). CDR1 LGHNA and CDR2 YSLEER come from the germline V gene. Trimming shortened V by 3 bases and J by 1 base, and 9 bases separated the two germline ends. The CDR3 has 14 residues. The CDR3 nucleotides are TGCGCCAGCAGCCATCAAGGGGAGAACACTGAAGCTTTCTTT. It translates to CASSHQGENTEAFF.

This clone was picked up a small number of times. The rearrangement uses TRBV4-1 and TRBJ2-5; D is ambiguous. The CDR3 is 15 amino acids. CDR1 and CDR2 (germline): MGHRA, YSYEKL. Trimming removed 4 bases from V and 0 bases from J, with 12 bases in between. CDR3 sequence (DNA): TGCGCCAGCAGCCGGTCCGGTCTGTACCAAGAGACCCAGTACTTC. Translating gives CASSRSGLYQETQYF.

The V call is TRBV25-1, the J call TRBJ1-5; the D gene is possibly TRBD1 (6 bases). Germline lookup yields CDR1 MGHDK and CDR2 SYGVNS. Trimming removed 5 bases from V and 2 bases from J, with 10 bases in between. The CDR3 is made up of 14 amino acids. This CDR3 is CASSSEGGNQPQHF. The DNA of the CDR3 is TGTGCCAGCAGTTCCGAGGGGGGCAATCAGCCCCAGCATTTT.

The chain employs TRBV7-9 and TRBJ2-7, with D possibly matching TRBD1 (6 bases). The CDR3 is 14 amino acids. With 3 bases removed from V and 5 bases from J, the gap between germline ends came to 14 bases. Germline V gene data show CDR1 as SEHNR and CDR2 as FQNEAQ (reference sequence). The DNA of the CDR3 is TGTGCCAGCAGCTTTCACGGGACACCCCACGAGCAGTACTTC. As protein: CASSFHGTPHEQYF.

The genes are TRBV30 and TRBJ2-5, with a possible D match to TRBD2 (5 bases). This CDR3 has 16 amino acids. Germline CDR1 and CDR2: GTSNPN and SVGIG (reference sequence). Trimming removed 1 base at V and 4 bases at J, with 19 bases between. CDR3: CAWSGRIRIRGETQYF. The CDR3 DNA sequence: TGTGCCTGGAGTGGGAGGATCAGGATAAGAGGAGAGACCCAGTACTTC. The whole variable domain, filled in from reference TRBV30 and TRBJ2-5, reads SQTIHQWPATLVQPVGSPLSLECTVEGTSNPNLYWYRQAAGRGLQLLFYSVGIGQISSEVPQNLSASRPQDRQFILSSKKLLLSDSGFYLCAWSGRIRIRGETQYFGPGTRLLVL.

Notes on this clone: Distinct nucleotide sequences in the sample also encode this CDR3. This chain uses TRBV29-1 with TRBJ1-1; D is perhaps TRBD1 (6 bases). V lost 4 bases, J lost 1 base, and 10 bases lay in between. From germline, CDR1 is SQVTM and CDR2 ANQGSEA. This CDR3 is built from 13 residues. In DNA, the CDR3 is TGCAGCGTTGGGAGGGGGGGGAACACTGAAGCTTTCTTT. Amino acid sequence: CSVGRGGNTEAFF.

The chain joins TRBV4-3 to TRBJ1-2, with D possibly TRBD1 on 6 matching bases. The CDR3 extends over 16 amino acids. Looked up from germline, CDR1 is LGHNA and CDR2 is YSLEER. Trimming pared 0 bases from V and 2 bases from J, leaving 13 bases between. CDR3 sequence: CASSQEAGTLNYGYTF. CDR3 DNA: TGCGCCAGCAGCCAAGAAGCGGGGACATTAAACTATGGCTACACCTTC.

The genes are TRBV12-3 or TRBV12-4 and TRBJ1-5, with unresolved D. The CDR3 covers 13 residues. V shed 3 bases and J shed 3 bases, with 6 bases lying between them. CDR3 protein: CASSFLFNQPQHF. DNA of the CDR3: TGTGCCAGCAGTTTTCTCTTCAATCAGCCCCAGCATTTT.

The gene calls are TRBV6-5 and TRBJ1-2, with TRBD1 matching over 8 bases. The CDR3 is 14 amino acids. Germline CDR1 is MNHEY and CDR2 is SVGAGI. V dropped 6 bases and J dropped 4; count of bases not matched to a gene: 7. The CDR3 DNA sequence: TGTGCCAGCAGCGACAGGGGCCGAGGCTATGGCTACACCTTC. The encoded protein is CASSDRGRGYGYTF.

The chain has TRBV19 and TRBJ1-2; 7 bases are a match to TRBD1. Germline lookup yields CDR1 LNHDA and CDR2 SQIVND (reference sequence). The CDR3 has 13 residues. J gave up 5 bases and V 3 bases, and 3 bases lay outside the gene matches. The CDR3 loop reads CASSIDREYGYTF. CDR3 bases: TGTGCCAGTAGTATCGACAGGGAATATGGCTACACCTTC.

Here the CDR3 reads CASSQEAETEAFF. CDR3 in DNA: TGCGCCAGCAGCCAAGAGGCGGAGACTGAAGCTTTCTTT. The chain is built from TRBV4-1 and TRBJ1-1, with D unresolved. V was shortened by 0 bases and J by 5 bases, with 7 bases between the two germline ends. This CDR3 spans 13 amino acids. Germline V gives CDR1 MGHRA, CDR2 YSYEKL.

The CDR3 sequence is CASRVAARGRPSNSPLHF. CDR3 DNA sequence: TGTGCCAGCAGGGTCGCTGCCAGGGGGCGTCCTAGTAATTCACCCCTCCACTTT. The V call is TRBV7-9, the J call TRBJ1-6; TRBD1 agrees at 8 bases. CDR3 length: 18 amino acids. Germline trimming cut 6 bases from V and 6 bases from J; bases unmatched to any gene: 16. In germline, CDR1 is SEHNR, CDR2 FQNEAQ (reference sequence).

CDR3 coding DNA: TGTGCCAGCAGCTCGGGACAGCCCAATCAGCCCCAGCATTTT. This sequence encodes CASSSGQPNQPQHF. The chain links TRBV7-6 to TRBJ1-5, with 7 bases lining up with TRBD1. The CDR3 spans 14 residues. CDR1 is SGHVS and CDR2 is FNYEAQ in the germline V gene. V trimming: 4 bases; J trimming: 3 bases; junction bases outside the gene matches: 3.

The gene calls are TRBV19 and TRBJ1-2; 8 bases map to TRBD1. The V gene end was trimmed by 10 bases and the J gene end by 7 bases; junction bases not matched to a gene: 17. This CDR3 is 15 amino acids long. CDR1 is LNHDA and CDR2 is SQIVND in the germline V gene (reference sequence). CDR3 coding DNA: TGTGCCACCCAAGAGGTCCAGGGGGCGGTTACTGGCTACACCTTC. Translating it yields CATQEVQGAVTGYTF.

The rearrangement uses TRBV3-1 (or the pseudogene TRBV3-2) and TRBJ1-2; maybe TRBD1 (5 bases). From germline, CDR1 is LGHDT and CDR2 YNNKEL (reference sequence). Trimming removed 2 bases at V and 2 bases at J, with 18 bases between. This CDR3 is 17 amino acids long. The CDR3: CASSQITFGPGNYGYTF. In DNA, the CDR3 is TGTGCCAGCAGCCAAATTACCTTTGGGCCAGGGAACTATGGCTACACCTTC.

Only one count was recorded for this clone. This sequence joins TRBV7-9 and TRBJ1-1; no reliable D call. This CDR3 is built from 15 residues. Trimming took off 1 base at V and 11 bases at J, with 20 bases between the two ends. Germline loops: CDR1 SEHNR, CDR2 FQNEAQ (reference sequence). The CDR3 DNA is TGTGCCAGCAGCTTAGGTCGTCAGGAGGTGTCTTGGGCTTTCTTT. Translation gives CASSLGRQEVSWAFF.